The rows below give T cell receptor beta chains drawn from one sample of a study of T cells in narcolepsy. Data came from immunoSEQ multiplex PCR; TCRdb stores just in-frame clones and leaves some out. The sample lists some 30,000 clones, approximately 86% occurring once. The specimen was CD45RA- memory CD4+ T cells from PBMCs. These receptors all stem from a human donor with narcolepsy. CDR3s include the opening cysteine and the closing phenylalanine or tryptophan. The D gene is left open where the match is weak. Part of the rows lack a size; the others show once, few, many or a class for expanded clones.

-,TRBV11-3,TRBJ2-4,TRBD1,CASSYAGTGRFKNIQYF,TGTGCCAGCAGCTATGCCGGGACAGGGAGATTCAAAAACATTCAGTACTTC
-,TRBV6-8,TRBJ2-4,-,CASSSPPIQYF,TGTGCCAGCAGTTCCCCTCCCATTCAGTACTTC
-,TRBV5-1,TRBJ2-1,-,CASSLAEAARSYFF,TGCGCCAGCAGCTTGGCAGAAGCGGCCCGCTCCTACTTCTTC
-,TRBV2,TRBJ2-4,-,CASSEGSVGAQAKNIQYF,TGTGCCAGCAGTGAAGGCTCGGTAGGGGCTCAAGCCAAAAACATTCAGTACTTC
-,TRBV6-1,TRBJ1-5,-,CASSLNRDQPQHF,TGTGCCAGCAGTTTGAACAGGGATCAGCCCCAGCATTTT
-,TRBV5-1,TRBJ2-7,TRBD2,CASRLGTSGTYEQYF,TGCGCCAGCAGACTCGGGACTAGCGGCACCTACGAGCAGTACTTC
-,TRBV7-2,TRBJ2-5,TRBD1,CASSRDRGETQYF,TGTGCCAGCAGCAGGGACAGGGGGGAGACCCAGTACTTC
once,TRBV30,TRBJ2-2,-,CAWSVTPTGELFF,TGTGCCTGGAGTGTAACGCCCACCGGGGAGCTGTTTTTT
once,TRBV5-1,TRBJ2-1,-,CASSLGGGLRNEQFF,TGCGCCAGCAGCTTGGGAGGGGGGCTAAGGAATGAGCAGTTCTTC
-,TRBV7-9,TRBJ2-3,TRBD2,CASSLTSGRASDTQYF,TGTGCCAGCAGCTTAACTAGCGGGAGGGCCTCAGATACGCAGTATTTT
once,TRBV6-6,TRBJ2-7,-,CASVSDKSYEQYF,TGTGCCAGCGTATCGGACAAGTCCTACGAGCAGTACTTC
-,TRBV7-3,TRBJ2-6,-,CASSLKLTETASSGANVLTF,TGTGCCAGCAGCTTAAAGCTGACTGAGACAGCTTCCTCTGGGGCCAACGTCCTGACTTTC
-,TRBV5-1,TRBJ2-7,-,CASSLAGNEQYF,TGCGCCAGCAGCTTGGCCGGGAACGAGCAGTACTTC
-,TRBV28,TRBJ1-2,TRBD1,CASSYPGQGKGYTF,TGTGCCAGCAGTTATCCGGGACAGGGGAAGGGCTACACCTTC
once,TRBV23-1,TRBJ1-2,-,CASSPYYGYTF,TGCGCCAGCAGTCCCTACTATGGCTACACCTTC
few,TRBV27,TRBJ1-4,TRBD1,CASSLRPGQVGEKLFF,TGTGCCAGCAGTCTCAGGCCGGGACAGGTTGGTGAAAAACTGTTTTTT
-,TRBV7-3,TRBJ2-1,TRBD1,CASSLRPATGQNEQFF,TGTGCCAGCAGCTTAAGGCCCGCGACAGGGCAAAATGAGCAGTTCTTC
-,TRBV11-3,TRBJ1-1,-,CASSFIGPGTEAFF,TGTGCCAGCAGCTTTATTGGCCCGGGCACTGAAGCTTTCTTT
-,TRBV28,TRBJ2-1,TRBD2,CASSTGGGRHNEQFF,TGTGCCAGCAGTACCGGGGGGGGCCGGCACAATGAGCAGTTCTTC
-,TRBV19,TRBJ2-5,-,CASSPRTRALGETQYF,TGTGCCAGTAGTCCAAGGACCCGGGCCCTAGGGGAGACCCAGTACTTC
-,TRBV16,TRBJ1-1,-,CASSQSGTGYTEAFF,TGTGCCAGCAGCCAATCGGGCACAGGGTACACTGAAGCTTTCTTT
-,TRBV15,TRBJ2-3,TRBD2,CATSFSSGGEADTQYF,TGTGCCACCAGCTTTAGTAGCGGGGGGGAGGCAGATACGCAGTATTTT
once,TRBV28,TRBJ1-5,-,CASSPVLGNQPQHF,TGTGCCAGCAGCCCCGTTTTGGGTAATCAGCCCCAGCATTTT
-,TRBV7-9,TRBJ1-4,TRBD1,CASSPGQGNEKLFF,TGTGCCAGCAGTCCCGGACAGGGGAATGAAAAACTGTTTTTT
-,TRBV9,TRBJ1-1,-,CASSVGVFTEAFF,TGTGCCAGCAGCGTAGGAGTTTTTACTGAAGCTTTCTTT
-,TRBV18,TRBJ1-1,-,CASQENTEAFF,TGTGCCAGTCAAGAGAACACTGAAGCTTTCTTT
-,TRBV28,TRBJ1-1,TRBD1,CASSLWTGSAFF,TGTGCCAGCAGTTTGTGGACAGGGTCTGCTTTCTTT
-,TRBV10-3,TRBJ1-3,-,CATFEGSGNTIYF,TGTGCCACCTTCGAGGGATCTGGAAACACCATATATTTT
-,TRBV7-2,TRBJ1-1,-,CASSLARSNTEAFF,TGTGCCAGCAGCTTAGCCCGGTCTAACACTGAAGCTTTCTTT
-,TRBV5-5,TRBJ2-7,-,CASSLGLSSSYEQYF,TGTGCCAGCAGCTTGGGGCTGAGTAGCTCCTACGAGCAGTACTTC